These 30 T cell receptor beta chains were all obtained from the same sample, sequenced in a study of T cells in Graves' hyperthyroidism and ophthalmopathy. Amplified regions were TCR beta CDR3 sequences from RNA transcripts. TCR CDR3 underwent first-round RT-PCR with the HTBI primer set. TCRdb redid the calling of the multiplex PCR reads with MiXCR, one entry per CDR3 protein. Altogether 600,000 or so distinct CDR3 sequences are present, roughly 17% being singletons, with the ten largest covering 3.8%. What was sequenced was blood. These receptors came from a woman aged 25 to 39 with Graves' hyperthyroidism.

The chain is built from TRBV20-1 and TRBJ2-7; D uncertain. Trimming took 6 bases from V and 1 from J, leaving 16 bases between them. The CDR3 contains 14 residues. The germline CDR1 and CDR2 sequences are DFQATT and SNEGSKA (reference sequence). CDR3 DNA sequence: TGCAGTGCCGACTTAGGGCACTCATCCTACGAGCAGTACTTC. Amino acid sequence: CSADLGHSSYEQYF.

This clonotype was seen repeatedly, ten times or more. The rearrangement uses TRBV11-2 and TRBJ2-7; 8 bases match TRBD1. CDR1 and CDR2 from the germline V gene are SGHAT and FQNNGV. The CDR3 spans 15 residues. V dropped 3 bases and J dropped 0; count of bases not matched to a gene: 4. CDR3 DNA: TGTGCCAGCAGCTTTCAGGGGGCCATCTCCTACGAGCAGTACTTC. It encodes CASSFQGAISYEQYF.

This clonotype was observed at least ten times. The chain recombines TRBV5-1 with TRBJ2-3; unclear D gene. The CDR3 spans 13 residues. Trimming shortened V by 6 bases and J by 2 bases, and 10 bases separated the two germline ends. Germline V gene sequence: CDR1 SGHRS, CDR2 YFSETQ. CDR3 amino acids: CASKRSSTDTQYF. The CDR3 DNA sequence: TGCGCCAGCAAAAGGTCCTCCACAGATACGCAGTATTTT.

This clonotype has at least ten counts. V is TRBV11-3 and J is TRBJ2-5, with TRBD1 identical over 9 bases. Germline values: CDR1 SGHNT, CDR2 YENEEA. This CDR3 is built from 14 residues. V lost 6 bases and J lost 5; bases outside the gene matches: 7. CDR3 nucleotide sequence: TGTGCCAGCAGTCGATACAGGGGGCGGGAGACCCAGTACTTC. It encodes CASSRYRGRETQYF. The variable domain in full, with the rest retrieved from reference TRBV11-3 and TRBJ2-5, is EAGVVQSPRYKIIEKKQPVAFWCNPISGHNTLYWYLQNLGQGPELLIRYENEEAVDDSQLPKDRFSAERLKGVDSTLKIQPAELGDSAVYLCASSRYRGRETQYFGPGTRLLVL.

Only a few counts were recorded for this clonotype. This chain connects TRBV15 to TRBJ1-2, with unresolved D. CDR1 is LNHNV, CDR2 YYDKDF, per germline (reference sequence). The CDR3 loop spans 13 amino acids. V shed 0 bases and J shed 4 bases, with 6 bases lying between them. The CDR3 DNA reads TGTGCCACCAGCAGAGATGGCACCTATGGCTACACCTTC. Translating it yields CATSRDGTYGYTF.

This clonotype appeared many times. V usage is TRBV3-1 and J usage is TRBJ1-1; D is possibly TRBD1 (5 bases). Germline CDR1 reads LGHDT; CDR2 reads YNNKEL (reference sequence). V shed 4 bases and J shed 3 bases, with 15 bases lying between them. The CDR3 length is 15 residues. CDR3 in amino acids: CASSPYRGTYTEAFF. The CDR3 bases are TGTGCCAGCAGCCCCTATAGGGGAACCTACACTGAAGCTTTCTTT.

Ten or more counts support this clonotype. This chain joins TRBV11-2 and TRBJ2-2, with D perhaps TRBD1 (5 bases). The CDR3 sequence is 16 residues long. Trimming removed 1 base at V and 4 bases at J, with 13 bases between. Germline CDR1 and CDR2: SGHAT and FQNNGV. The CDR3, as DNA: TGTGCCAGCAGCTTAGTTGCAGGGTCGAGCACCGGGGAGCTGTTTTTT. It yields the protein CASSLVAGSSTGELFF.

This clonotype appeared a few times. J is TRBJ1-2 and V is TRBV28, with TRBD1 identical over 10 bases. This CDR3 comprises 15 residues. Losses at the gene ends were 5 bases for V and 7 bases for J; bases not matched to a gene: 10. Germline CDR1 is MDHEN and CDR2 is SYDVKM. The CDR3 here is CASSPTTDRGIGYTF. The CDR3, as DNA: TGTGCCAGCAGTCCCACCACGGACAGGGGGATTGGCTACACCTTC.

CDR3 DNA: TGCAGTGCTAGAACGTTTACGTTTGGGGAGGGGGCGTACAATGAGCAGTTCTTC. Translation: CSARTFTFGEGAYNEQFF. The V call is TRBV20-1, the J call TRBJ2-1, with D perhaps being TRBD1 or TRBD2 (7 bases each). Trimming stripped 2 bases from V and 4 bases from J, with 24 bases between. This CDR3 comprises 18 residues. Germline V CDR1 and CDR2: DFQATT, SNEGSKA (reference sequence).

This clonotype occurred many times. This chain links TRBV2 with TRBJ1-1, with TRBD1 matching 7 bases. Germline V gives CDR1 SNHLY, CDR2 FYNNEI. The CDR3 has 13 amino acids. J was trimmed by 4 bases and V by 7 bases; bases with no gene match: 6. DNA for the CDR3: TGTGCCAGCAACAAACAGGGGCTCACTGAAGCTTTCTTT. Protein sequence: CASNKQGLTEAFF.

This clonotype was counted at least ten times. The chain carries TRBV12-3 or TRBV12-4 and TRBJ2-2, with D tentatively TRBD1 (6 bases). The CDR3 spans 15 residues. The V and J ends lost 6 bases and 2 bases respectively, with 13 bases between them. The CDR3 loop is CASSYSDSNTGELFF. For the CDR3, the DNA is TGTGCCAGCAGCTATTCGGACAGTAACACCGGGGAGCTGTTTTTT.

The chain has TRBV20-1 and TRBJ2-7, with 7 bases lining up with TRBD2. The CDR3 length is 15 residues. V lost 3 bases, J lost 7 bases, and 15 bases stayed unmatched. Germline CDR1 and CDR2: DFQATT and SNEGSKA (reference sequence). DNA of the CDR3: TGCAGTGCTAGTACGCTAGCGGTTCTAGTCGGGGAGCAGTACTTC. Translating it yields CSASTLAVLVGEQYF.

This clonotype was recorded many times. The chain couples TRBV13 to TRBJ1-1, with a possible D match to TRBD1 (6 bases). Germline V gives CDR1 PRHDT, CDR2 FYEKMQ (reference sequence). Trimming shortened V by 5 bases and J by 5 bases, and 15 bases separated the two germline ends. The CDR3 is 14 residues long. The CDR3, as DNA: TGTGCCAGCAGCCCGGGACAAGGTAGAACTGAAGCTTTCTTT. Protein: CASSPGQGRTEAFF.

This clonotype was picked up many times. This rearrangement joins TRBV18 to TRBJ1-2; 10 positions agree with TRBD1. There are 14 residues in the CDR3. The V gene's germline CDR1 is KGHSH and CDR2 LQKENI. The V and J ends lost 3 bases and 7 bases, in that order; junction bases with no gene match: 5. The CDR3 DNA follows: TGTGCCAGCTCACCTGGGACAGGGGAGATTGGCTACACCTTC. It is translated as CASSPGTGEIGYTF.

This clonotype was picked up many times. This rearrangement joins TRBV20-1 to TRBJ2-1; 11 bases agree with TRBD2. V shed 0 bases and J 3 bases; nucleotides not matched to a gene: 7. There are 17 residues in the CDR3. CDR1 is DFQATT, CDR2 SNEGSKA, per germline (reference sequence). The DNA of the CDR3 is TGCAGTGCTAGAGATGCGCTAGCGGGAGGCTTCTACAATGAGCAGTTCTTC. Translating gives CSARDALAGGFYNEQFF.

In the case of this clonotype: Being one base from a much bigger clone, this may be a read error. This chain links TRBV12-3 or TRBV12-4 with TRBJ2-5; D might be TRBD1 (6 bases). The CDR3 is 15 residues long. The CDR3 sequence is CASSPRGRVGEIQYF. In DNA, the CDR3 is TGTGCCAGCAGCCCCAGGGGAAGGGTGGGTGAGATCCAGTACTTC.

CDR3 sequence (DNA): TGTGCCACCAGTGATTTAAGGGACGATACGCAGTATTTT. Its protein product is CATSDLRDDTQYF. The chain employs TRBV24-1 and TRBJ2-3, with D possibly being TRBD1 or TRBD2 (5 bases each). CDR1 and CDR2 from the germline V gene are KGHDR and SFDVKD. The V and J ends lost 1 base and 6 bases respectively, with 7 bases between them. The CDR3 is 13 residues long.

This clonotype appeared a few times. V and J are TRBV20-1 and TRBJ2-2, with 11 bases matching TRBD1. CDR1 DFQATT and CDR2 SNEGSKA come from the germline V gene (reference sequence). The CDR3 totals 17 residues. J lost 3 bases, V lost 0 bases, and 6 bases had no gene match. CDR3 nucleotides: TGCAGTGCTAGAGATTGGGACAGGGGGGCGGACACCGGGGAGCTGTTTTTT. This encodes CSARDWDRGADTGELFF.

V and J are TRBV6-5 and TRBJ1-1; D unclear. The CDR3 sequence is 14 residues long. Germline V CDR1 and CDR2: MNHEY, SVGAGI. Trimming stripped 2 bases from V and 6 bases from J, with 13 bases between. The CDR3 loop is CASSYERVSPEAFF. The CDR3 DNA sequence: TGTGCCAGCAGTTACGAGCGGGTGAGCCCTGAAGCTTTCTTT.

Ten or more counts support this clonotype. The chain couples TRBV12-3 or TRBV12-4 to TRBJ2-2; D gene unclear. This CDR3 contains 14 residues. Trimming cost V 3 bases and J 7 bases, with 12 bases left between them. The CDR3 bases are TGTGCCAGCAGTTTCTATTTAGCCAACGGGGAGCTGTTTTTT. Protein sequence: CASSFYLANGELFF.

The V and J genes are TRBV11-1 and TRBJ2-1, with 9 bases aligning to TRBD2. The germline V gene has CDR1 SGHAT and CDR2 FQDESV (reference sequence). J lost 6 bases, V lost 0 bases, and 3 bases had no gene match. The CDR3 has 15 residues. CDR3 region: CASSLALAGTNEQFF. As DNA, the CDR3 is TGTGCCAGCAGCTTAGCGCTAGCGGGAACCAATGAGCAGTTCTTC. Supplemented by reference TRBV11-1 and TRBJ2-1, the full variable domain reads EAEVAQSPRYKITEKSQAVAFWCDPISGHATLYWYRQILGQGPELLVQFQDESVVDDSQLPKDRFSAERLKGVDSTLKIQPAELGDSAMYLCASSLALAGTNEQFFGPGTRLTVL.

This clonotype has more than one count but fewer than ten. The gene calls are TRBV11-3 and TRBJ2-3; 7 nucleotides align to TRBD1. The CDR3 totals 15 residues. Germline trimming cut 5 bases from V and 3 bases from J; bases unmatched to any gene: 8. Germline values: CDR1 SGHNT, CDR2 YENEEA. For the CDR3, the DNA is TGTGCCAGCAGCCCCGGGACAGATTTAACAGATACGCAGTATTTT. Encoded protein: CASSPGTDLTDTQYF. The complete variable domain, with remaining parts taken from reference TRBV11-3 and TRBJ2-3, reads EAGVVQSPRYKIIEKKQPVAFWCNPISGHNTLYWYLQNLGQGPELLIRYENEEAVDDSQLPKDRFSAERLKGVDSTLKIQPAELGDSAVYLCASSPGTDLTDTQYFGPGTRLTVL.

This chain links TRBV19 with TRBJ1-2, with D uncertain. The CDR3 has 16 amino acids. Trimming left V 3 bases short and J 5 bases short, with 19 bases between. The germline V gene encodes CDR1 LNHDA and CDR2 SQIVND (reference sequence). The CDR3 here is CASSMERSGLKYGYTF. The CDR3 DNA sequence: TGTGCCAGTAGTATGGAGAGAAGTGGGCTTAAGTATGGCTACACCTTC.

The table lists this clonotype with a few counts. DNA for the CDR3: TGTGCCACCAGTGACCCGGGACCGGAGGCCCGGGAGCTGTTTTTT. Residues: CATSDPGPEARELFF. This sequence joins TRBV24-1 and TRBJ2-2; D may be TRBD1 or TRBD2 (5 bases each). Trimming shortened V by 4 bases and J by 9 bases, and 17 bases separated the two germline ends. This CDR3 comprises 15 residues. Germline assignment: CDR1 KGHDR and CDR2 SFDVKD.

This clonotype was recorded a few times. V gene TRBV19 combines with J gene TRBJ1-5; TRBD1 might be the D (5 bases). Germline CDR1 reads LNHDA; CDR2 reads SQIVND (reference sequence). The CDR3 totals 14 residues. Trimming removed 3 bases from V and 1 base from J, with 7 bases in between. The CDR3 region has the DNA TGTGCCAGTAGTATTTGGGACAGCAATCAGCCCCAGCATTTT. Protein product: CASSIWDSNQPQHF.

This clonotype was seen at least ten times. The rearrangement links TRBV18 to TRBJ1-1; D gene unclear. The CDR3 sequence is 13 residues long. Germline V gives CDR1 KGHSH, CDR2 LQKENI. Trimming left V 2 bases short and J 3 bases short, with 7 bases between. CDR3 coding DNA: TGTGCCAGCTCACCAAGGCAGGACACTGAAGCTTTCTTT. Translated, it gives CASSPRQDTEAFF.

The rearrangement uses TRBV29-1 and TRBJ2-7; 9 bases agree with TRBD1. This CDR3 comprises 14 residues. The V gene's germline CDR1 is SQVTM and CDR2 ANQGSEA. Losses at the gene ends were 1 base for V and 4 bases for J; bases not matched to a gene: 5. The CDR3 spells CSVEGGQGTYEQYF. The CDR3 DNA reads as TGCAGCGTTGAAGGGGGACAGGGAACATACGAGCAGTACTTC.

The V call is TRBV5-1, the J call TRBJ2-5; 10 bases are a match to TRBD2. Germline V gives CDR1 SGHRS, CDR2 YFSETQ. The V gene end was trimmed by 9 bases and the J gene end by 0 bases; junction bases not matched to a gene: 14. This CDR3 is 17 amino acids long. CDR3 protein: CANSTSSSGGYQETQYF. The CDR3 DNA sequence: TGCGCCAACAGTACCTCGTCTAGCGGGGGTTACCAAGAGACCCAGTACTTC.

In its sample, this clonotype was seen many times. This rearrangement joins TRBV3-1 to TRBJ1-6; D ambiguous. V was pared by 4 bases and J by 7 bases, with 17 bases between. This CDR3 has 16 residues. In germline, CDR1 is LGHDT, CDR2 YNNKEL (reference sequence). The CDR3 DNA follows: TGTGCCAGCAGCCTATTGTGGAATCGTGAGAATTCACCCCTCCACTTT. Translating gives CASSLLWNRENSPLHF.

This clonotype was counted ten times or more. V gene TRBV28 combines with J gene TRBJ2-7; maybe TRBD1 (5 bases). In germline, CDR1 is MDHEN, CDR2 SYDVKM. The CDR3 is made up of 13 amino acids. The germline V and J ends were trimmed by 0 bases and 3 bases, with 6 bases remaining between them. CDR3 bases: TGTGCCAGCAGTTTATGGGACAACTACGAGCAGTACTTC. Encoded protein: CASSLWDNYEQYF. The variable domain in full, completed from reference TRBV28 and TRBJ2-7, reads DVKVTQSSRYLVKRTGEKVFLECVQDMDHENMFWYRQDPGLGLRLIYFSYDVKMKEKGDIPEGYSVSREKKERFSLILESASTNQTSMYLCASSLWDNYEQYFGPGTRLTVT.